These T cell receptor beta chains were read from a single sample in a study of blood T cell repertoires in COVID-19. Sequencing was performed with immunoSEQ multiplex PCR; in TCRdb, only in-frame clones are kept and a portion is missing. Of 140,000 to 150,000 clones listed, over 75% were seen once; the top ten hold 1.7%. Sequenced material: peripheral blood. Receptors were obtained from a woman in her forties or fifties with acute or convalescent COVID-19. Both conserved end residues are part of each CDR3. Each record gives: V gene, D gene, clone size, J gene, CDR3 DNA, CDR3 protein. The D gene is left open where the match is weak. Only part of the rows carry a size: once, few, many, or a class if the clone is expanded.

V: TRBV28
D: TRBD1
size: .
J: TRBJ1-2
DNA: TGTGCCACCGGCCGACAGGGGAACTATGGCTACACCTTC
CDR3: CATGRQGNYGYTF

V: TRBV6-2/TRBV6-3
D: .
size: few
J: TRBJ1-4
DNA: TGTGCCAGCAGTTACGGGTCAGGGACAACTAATGAAAAACTGTTTTTT
CDR3: CASSYGSGTTNEKLFF

V: TRBV3-1/TRBV3-2
D: TRBD2
size: .
J: TRBJ2-5
DNA: TGTGCCAGCAGCCTCCCCGGGACTAGCCAAGAGACCCAGTACTTC
CDR3: CASSLPGTSQETQYF

V: TRBV9
D: .
size: .
J: TRBJ2-7
DNA: TGTGCCAGCAGCGTAGAGACTTACGAGCAGTACTTC
CDR3: CASSVETYEQYF

V: TRBV9
D: .
size: .
J: TRBJ1-3
DNA: TGTGCCAGCGAATCGGGGGGCATAGGTGGAAACACCATATATTTT
CDR3: CASESGGIGGNTIYF

V: TRBV27
D: TRBD1
size: once
J: TRBJ1-5
DNA: TGTGCCAGCAGTTCCGGGACAGGGACTCAGCCCCAGCATTTT
CDR3: CASSSGTGTQPQHF

V: TRBV5-1
D: .
size: .
J: TRBJ1-1
DNA: TGCGCCAGCAGCTTGTCCGGGACACCGAACACTGAAGCTTTCTTT
CDR3: CASSLSGTPNTEAFF

V: TRBV4-1
D: .
size: .
J: TRBJ2-7
DNA: TGCGCCAGCAGCCAACAGTACGAGCAGTACTTC
CDR3: CASSQQYEQYF

V: TRBV25-1
D: .
size: .
J: TRBJ1-2
DNA: TGTGCCAGCAGTGAATCTAGAAAACCTTACCTTTGGACCTTC
CDR3: CASSESRKPYLWTF

V: TRBV2
D: TRBD1
size: .
J: TRBJ1-5
DNA: TGTGCCAGCAGTGGCACAGGGGGGAATCAGCCCCAGCATTTT
CDR3: CASSGTGGNQPQHF

V: TRBV19
D: .
size: .
J: TRBJ2-1
DNA: TGTGCCAGTACCCCTAGCGATTTGTACAATGAGCAGTTCTTC
CDR3: CASTPSDLYNEQFF

V: TRBV6-5
D: TRBD1
size: .
J: TRBJ1-1
DNA: TGTGCCAGCAGGGGCCGACAGGGGCAGAACACTGAAGCTTTCTTT
CDR3: CASRGRQGQNTEAFF

V: TRBV10-2
D: .
size: .
J: TRBJ1-5
DNA: TGCGCCAGCAGTGATGTTGGCGGAAATCAGCCCCAGCATTTT
CDR3: CASSDVGGNQPQHF

V: TRBV6-5
D: .
size: .
J: TRBJ1-6
DNA: TGTGCCAGCAGCCCCCGGGATAATTCACCCCTCCACTTT
CDR3: CASSPRDNSPLHF

V: TRBV6-4
D: .
size: .
J: TRBJ2-2
DNA: TGTGCCAGCAGCCCGACTCACGGGCGGGACACCGGGGAGCTGTTTTTT
CDR3: CASSPTHGRDTGELFF

V: TRBV7-9
D: .
size: .
J: TRBJ1-5
DNA: TGTGCCAGCAGCGAGTCAATCCACGGGCCCCAGCATTTT
CDR3: CASSESIHGPQHF

V: TRBV19
D: .
size: .
J: TRBJ1-5
DNA: TGTGCCAGTAGTATGTGGGACTGGGATCAGCCCCAGCATTTT
CDR3: CASSMWDWDQPQHF

V: TRBV3-1/TRBV3-2
D: TRBD2
size: .
J: TRBJ2-2
DNA: TGTGCCAGCAGGTCCGGGACTAGCTCGTTAACCGGGGAGCTGTTTTTT
CDR3: CASRSGTSSLTGELFF

V: TRBV19
D: TRBD2
size: .
J: TRBJ2-5
DNA: TGTGCCAGTTCGAGAGGCGGGGGGGCCGGGGAGACCCAGTACTTC
CDR3: CASSRGGGAGETQYF

V: TRBV18
D: TRBD1
size: .
J: TRBJ1-1
DNA: TGTGCCAGCTCACCGGGACAGGGGACTGAAGCTTTCTTT
CDR3: CASSPGQGTEAFF

V: TRBV18
D: .
size: .
J: TRBJ1-4
DNA: TGTGCCAGCTCACCTGCAGGGGCGAAGGAAAAACTGTTTTTT
CDR3: CASSPAGAKEKLFF

V: TRBV7-3
D: .
size: .
J: TRBJ2-1
DNA: TGTGCCAGCAGCCCCACCTGGGGCTGGAATGAGCAGTTCTTC
CDR3: CASSPTWGWNEQFF

V: TRBV24-1
D: TRBD2
size: .
J: TRBJ2-7
DNA: TGTGCCACCAGTGCTGCTGCGGGGGGGGCCGAGCAGTACTTC
CDR3: CATSAAAGGAEQYF

V: TRBV5-4
D: .
size: .
J: TRBJ2-2
DNA: TGTGCCAGCAGCTCGGTAGCGTCGAACACCGGGGAGCTGTTTTTT
CDR3: CASSSVASNTGELFF

V: TRBV3-1/TRBV3-2
D: TRBD2
size: .
J: TRBJ2-5
DNA: TGTGCCAGCAGCCAAGTTATCGGACTAGCGGGCCAAGAGACCCAGTACTTC
CDR3: CASSQVIGLAGQETQYF

V: TRBV11-3
D: .
size: .
J: TRBJ2-1
DNA: TGTGCCAGCAGCCACGACCCTAGGCTTCAGTTCTTC
CDR3: CASSHDPRLQFF

V: TRBV7-9
D: .
size: .
J: TRBJ1-6
DNA: TGTGCCAGCAGCTACTGGGGCGAGAGCTCCTATAATTCACCCCTCCACTTT
CDR3: CASSYWGESSYNSPLHF

V: TRBV28
D: TRBD1
size: .
J: TRBJ1-1
DNA: TGTGCCAGCAGTCCCGGGACAGGTCGGACTGAAGCTTTCTTT
CDR3: CASSPGTGRTEAFF

V: TRBV2
D: .
size: .
J: TRBJ1-4
DNA: TGTGCCAGCAGCAGATCGACAGAAAGCAATGAAAAACTGTTTTTT
CDR3: CASSRSTESNEKLFF

V: TRBV24-1
D: .
size: once
J: TRBJ2-1
DNA: TGTGCCACCAGTGATCATATGGCGGGACAGCAGTTCTTC
CDR3: CATSDHMAGQQFF

V: TRBV7-8
D: .
size: .
J: TRBJ2-3
DNA: TGTGCCAGCAGCCTTCTGACAGTCACAGATACGCAGTATTTT
CDR3: CASSLLTVTDTQYF

V: TRBV18
D: .
size: few
J: TRBJ1-6
DNA: TGTGCCAGCTCACCAAACCCCCCTCAGGGTCTATTGGATAATTCACCCCTCCACTTT
CDR3: CASSPNPPQGLLDNSPLHF

V: TRBV4-1
D: .
size: .
J: TRBJ2-2
DNA: TGCGCCAGCAGCCAAGATCAGTGGACCGGGGAGCTGTTTTTT
CDR3: CASSQDQWTGELFF

V: TRBV9
D: TRBD2
size: .
J: TRBJ2-5
DNA: TGTGCCAGCAGCGCCCTAACTAGCGGGGGGGCATGGGAGACCCAGTACTTC
CDR3: CASSALTSGGAWETQYF

V: TRBV28
D: .
size: .
J: TRBJ1-6
DNA: TGTGCCAGCAGTTTCGGGAGTGCCGGATCACCCCTCCACTTT
CDR3: CASSFGSAGSPLHF

V: TRBV30
D: .
size: .
J: TRBJ2-7
DNA: TGTGCCTGGAGTGTTAGCTACGAGCAGTACTTC
CDR3: CAWSVSYEQYF

V: TRBV7-8
D: TRBD1
size: .
J: TRBJ2-7
DNA: TGTGCCAGCAGCTTAGTCGGGCAGGGGGCCCACGAGCAGTACTTC
CDR3: CASSLVGQGAHEQYF

V: TRBV9
D: TRBD2
size: .
J: TRBJ2-5
DNA: TGTGCCAGCAGCGTCGGGGGACTAGCGGAGACGACCCAGTACTTC
CDR3: CASSVGGLAETTQYF

V: TRBV11-2
D: .
size: .
J: TRBJ1-1
DNA: TGTGCCAGCAGCCCAAGGCAGGGGCGGACTGAAGCTTTCTTT
CDR3: CASSPRQGRTEAFF

V: TRBV9
D: .
size: .
J: TRBJ2-3
DNA: TGTGCCAGCAGCGTAGGAGGTATCACAGATACGCAGTATTTT
CDR3: CASSVGGITDTQYF

V: TRBV19
D: .
size: once
J: TRBJ1-4
DNA: TGTGCCAGTAGTATTAACAGGGCTAATGAAAAACTGTTTTTT
CDR3: CASSINRANEKLFF

V: TRBV20-1
D: .
size: once
J: TRBJ2-3
DNA: TGCAGTGCTGACCACCAGGGTGATCGGTATTTT
CDR3: CSADHQGDRYF

V: TRBV27
D: .
size: .
J: TRBJ1-2
DNA: TGTGCCAGCAGTTCCACCGGGCGGGTACCCTATGGCTACACCTTC
CDR3: CASSSTGRVPYGYTF

V: TRBV10-1
D: TRBD1
size: .
J: TRBJ2-2
DNA: TGCGCCAGCAGTGAGTCGACAGGGCGGGCCGGGGAGCTGTTTTTT
CDR3: CASSESTGRAGELFF

V: TRBV4-1
D: .
size: few
J: TRBJ2-1
DNA: TGCGCCAGCAGCCAAGGCCCTGGCGGGGTCTCCTACAATGAGCAGTTCTTC
CDR3: CASSQGPGGVSYNEQFF

V: TRBV3-1/TRBV3-2
D: TRBD2
size: .
J: TRBJ2-1
DNA: TGTGCCAGCAGCCCTAGCGGTTACTCCTACAATGAGCAGTTCTTC
CDR3: CASSPSGYSYNEQFF

V: TRBV7-2
D: TRBD1
size: .
J: TRBJ1-1
DNA: TGTGCCAGCAGCTTAGGTTCGCGGACAGGGCATTTTATGAACACTGAAGCTTTCTTT
CDR3: CASSLGSRTGHFMNTEAFF

V: TRBV5-1
D: TRBD2
size: .
J: TRBJ2-5
DNA: TGCGCCAGCAGCTTGGTGCGGGGGTTGGAGACCCAGTACTTC
CDR3: CASSLVRGLETQYF

V: TRBV2
D: .
size: .
J: TRBJ1-6
DNA: TGTGCCAGCAGTGAACTTGGGGGCGAACGTGACCTCCACTTT
CDR3: CASSELGGERDLHF

V: TRBV9
D: TRBD1
size: .
J: TRBJ2-5
DNA: TGTGCCAGCAGCCCGAGACAGGGGGCAGAGACCCAGTACTTC
CDR3: CASSPRQGAETQYF

V: TRBV19
D: .
size: .
J: TRBJ2-7
DNA: TGTGCCAGTAGTATTAGGGGCCGACAACTTACCACCTACGAGCAGTACTTC
CDR3: CASSIRGRQLTTYEQYF

V: TRBV11-1
D: TRBD2
size: .
J: TRBJ2-1
DNA: TGTGCCAGCCAAGGACTAGCGGGAGTCTTTGAGCAGTTCTTC
CDR3: CASQGLAGVFEQFF

V: TRBV6-6
D: TRBD1
size: .
J: TRBJ1-1
DNA: TGTGCCAGCAGTTACGCTTGGGGACAGCGGAACACTGAAGCTTTCTTT
CDR3: CASSYAWGQRNTEAFF

V: TRBV30
D: .
size: .
J: TRBJ1-4
DNA: TGTGCCTGGGGGGTAGGGGTTACTAATGAAAAACTGTTTTTT
CDR3: CAWGVGVTNEKLFF

V: TRBV19
D: .
size: .
J: TRBJ2-7
DNA: TGTGCCAGTAGTATTCTCGGGTCGGCCTACGAGCAGTACTTC
CDR3: CASSILGSAYEQYF

V: TRBV16
D: TRBD1
size: .
J: TRBJ1-1
DNA: TGTGCCAGCAGCTGGCGACAGGGAGAAGCTTTCTTT
CDR3: CASSWRQGEAFF

V: TRBV28
D: TRBD1
size: .
J: TRBJ1-5
DNA: TGTGCCAGCAGTCCTAGGCAGGGGGGCAATCAGCCCCAGCATTTT
CDR3: CASSPRQGGNQPQHF

V: TRBV6-5
D: TRBD1
size: .
J: TRBJ2-7
DNA: TGTGCCAGCAGTTACCGGGACAGCCAAGGAGAGCAGTACTTC
CDR3: CASSYRDSQGEQYF

V: TRBV30
D: .
size: once
J: TRBJ2-4
DNA: TGTGCCTGGAGTGTTAGGGGGTCCCAAAACATTCAGTACTTC
CDR3: CAWSVRGSQNIQYF

V: TRBV12-3/TRBV12-4
D: .
size: .
J: TRBJ2-1
DNA: TGTGCCAGCAGTACCAAGGGGATTGAGCAGTTCTTC
CDR3: CASSTKGIEQFF